The 21 T cell receptor beta chains reported below all come from one sample, sequenced in a study of blood T cell repertoires in COVID-19. The table came from immunoSEQ multiplex PCR; TCRdb's copy has only in-frame clones and leaves some out. This table holds some 400,000 clones, approximately 93% found once. The sequenced material came from PBMCs or T cells enriched from blood (not recorded which). The origin of the receptors is a woman between 40 and 55 years old who had been exposed to COVID-19.

The V and J genes are TRBV25-1 and TRBJ2-7; 10 bases agree with TRBD1. CDR1 MGHDK and CDR2 SYGVNS come from the germline V gene. With 6 bases clipped from V and 4 bases from J, the junction kept 9 bases outside the gene matches. The CDR3 is made up of 15 amino acids. The CDR3 is CASRKAGTGDYEQYF. CDR3 nucleotides: TGTGCCAGCAGGAAAGCCGGGACAGGGGATTACGAGCAGTACTTC.

The chain joins TRBV21-1 to TRBJ2-2; TRBD2 was called by the table and not checked on the DNA. TRBV21-1 is described as a pseudogene. The CDR3 sequence is 17 residues long. CDR3 amino acids: CASSPGRGFSNAGELFF. DNA for the CDR3: TGTGCCAGCAGCCCGGGGCGGGGATTCAGCAACGCCGGGGAGCTGTTTTTT.

The chain employs TRBV6-5 and TRBJ1-5; 9 bases map to TRBD1. The J segment lost 1 base and the V segment lost 4 bases, leaving 2 bases of the junction unmatched. The CDR3 sequence is 15 residues long. The germline V gene encodes CDR1 MNHEY and CDR2 SVGAGI. CDR3 amino acids: CASSSGTGSNQPQHF. For the CDR3, the DNA is TGTGCCAGCAGTTCCGGGACAGGGAGCAATCAGCCCCAGCATTTT.

The chain recombines TRBV7-9 with TRBJ1-1; 8 bases are shared with TRBD1. CDR1 is SEHNR, CDR2 FQNEAQ, per germline (reference sequence). The CDR3 contains 14 residues. V trimming: 5 bases; J trimming: 0 bases; junction bases outside the gene matches: 2. DNA of the CDR3: TGTGCCAGCAGCGGACAGGGAATGAACACTGAAGCTTTCTTT. Translating gives CASSGQGMNTEAFF. Combining the CDR3 with reference TRBV7-9 and TRBJ1-1 gives the whole variable domain DTGVSQNPRHKITKRGQNVTFRCDPISEHNRLYWYRQTLGQGPEFLTYFQNEAQLEKSRLLSDRFSAERPKGSFSTLEIQRTEQGDSAMYLCASSGQGMNTEAFFGQGTRLTVV.

V gene TRBV7-2 combines with J gene TRBJ2-3, with 8 bases that match TRBD2. The germline gives CDR1 SGHTA, CDR2 FQGNSA. V shed 5 bases, J shed 1 base, and the junction held 2 bases outside the gene matches. The CDR3 extends over 14 amino acids. The CDR3 coding sequence is TGTGCCAGCAGCCCGGGGGGGGGCACAGATACGCAGTATTTT. This translates into CASSPGGGTDTQYF. Looking up the rest from reference TRBV7-2 and TRBJ2-3 gives the full variable domain: GAGVSQSPSNKVTEKGKDVELRCDPISGHTALYWYRQSLGQGLEFLIYFQGNSAPDKSGLPSDRFSAERTGGSVSTLTIQRTQQEDSAVYLCASSPGGGTDTQYFGPGTRLTVL.

V is TRBV6-2 or TRBV6-3 and J is TRBJ1-1; D is perhaps TRBD1 (6 bases). The germline gives CDR1 MNHEY, CDR2 SVGEGT. This CDR3 is built from 16 residues. V lost 0 bases to trimming and J lost 3 bases, with 14 bases between them. The CDR3 protein is CASSYSSRQGYTEAFF. The CDR3 nucleotides read TGTGCCAGCAGTTACTCGAGTAGGCAGGGGTACACTGAAGCTTTCTTT.

V gene TRBV5-5 combines with J gene TRBJ1-3, with D unresolved. V was pared by 8 bases and J by 0 bases, with 15 bases between. The germline V gene has CDR1 SGHKS and CDR2 YYEKEE (reference sequence). The CDR3 length is 15 residues. This chain's CDR3 is CASFGLGSSGNTIYF. In DNA form, the CDR3 reads TGTGCCAGTTTTGGTCTCGGGTCCTCTGGAAACACCATATATTTT.

The chain is built from TRBV7-3 and TRBJ1-1; D might be TRBD1 (5 bases). The V end was cut by 6 bases, the J end by 5 bases, with 19 bases between. The germline V gene has CDR1 SGHTA and CDR2 FQGTGA. This CDR3 spans 15 amino acids. DNA of the CDR3: TGTGCCAGCAGTCGCGAACGGGCAGGGAGGACTGAAGCTTTCTTT. Translated: CASSRERAGRTEAFF.

V gene TRBV6-1 combines with J gene TRBJ2-3, with 9 bases that match TRBD2. The CDR3 totals 14 residues. Per the germline V gene, CDR1 is MNHNS and CDR2 is SASEGT. V lost 1 base to trimming and J lost 7 bases; unmatched junction nucleotides: 3. The CDR3 DNA reads TGTGCCAGCAGTGAAGGGACTAGCGCTAATACGCAGTATTTT. This encodes CASSEGTSANTQYF.

V is TRBV2 and J is TRBJ2-1, with a weak D call TRBD1 (6 bases). The CDR3 spans 16 residues. Germline V gene lookup returns CDR1 SNHLY and CDR2 FYNNEI. V was trimmed by 8 bases and J by 2 bases, leaving 19 bases between them. The CDR3 DNA follows: TGTGCCAGCCATCGGACACAGGGTTCAGCCTACAATGAGCAGTTCTTC. Its translation: CASHRTQGSAYNEQFF. The full variable domain, in which reference TRBV2 and TRBJ2-1 provide the parts outside the CDR3, is EPEVTQTPSHQVTQMGQEVILRCVPISNHLYFYWYRQILGQKVEFLVSFYNNEISEKSEIFDDQFSVERPDGSNFTLKIRSTKLEDSAMYFCASHRTQGSAYNEQFFGPGTRLTVL.

The V gene is TRBV5-1, the J gene TRBJ2-1; tentative D call: TRBD2 (7 bases). The CDR3 loop spans 15 amino acids. Per the germline V gene, CDR1 is SGHRS and CDR2 is YFSETQ. The V end was cut by 5 bases, the J end by 6 bases, with 18 bases between. DNA for the CDR3: TGCGCCAGCAGATATGGAGGGGGGGCTTCCAATGAGCAGTTCTTC. It is translated as CASRYGGGASNEQFF.

V is TRBV2 and J is TRBJ1-2; a possible D gene is TRBD1 (5 bases). The germline V gene encodes CDR1 SNHLY and CDR2 FYNNEI. Trimming left V 5 bases short and J 2 bases short, with 21 bases between. The CDR3 runs 17 residues. For the CDR3, the DNA is TGTGCCAGCAGTAGGTGGCCAGGGAGGAGGTTGAACTATGGCTACACCTTC. It specifies CASSRWPGRRLNYGYTF.

The chain links TRBV30 to TRBJ1-1; no clear D. Between the trimmed V and J ends, which lost 7 bases and 4 bases, there was a span of 22 bases. CDR1 is GTSNPN, CDR2 SVGIG, per germline (reference sequence). The CDR3 has 15 amino acids. CDR3 bases: TGTGCCTTATCGTCTCGGCGGGCCTGGGGCACTGAAGCTTTCTTT. Translating gives CALSSRRAWGTEAFF.

The table lists this clone with a count of one. CDR3 bases: TGTGCCAGTAGTATAATCCGGGACACAAACACTGAAGCTTTCTTT. This sequence encodes CASSIIRDTNTEAFF. This rearrangement joins TRBV19 to TRBJ1-1; TRBD1 is a possible D gene (6 bases). Germline CDR1 is LNHDA and CDR2 is SQIVND (reference sequence). CDR3 length: 15 amino acids. The V and J ends lost 2 bases and 2 bases respectively, with 12 bases between them. Full variable domain (remainder filled in from reference TRBV19 and TRBJ1-1): DGGITQSPKYLFRKEGQNVTLSCEQNLNHDAMYWYRQDPGQGLRLIYYSQIVNDFQKGDIAEGYSVSREKKESFPLTVTSAQKNPTAFYLCASSIIRDTNTEAFFGQGTRLTVV.

V gene TRBV2 combines with J gene TRBJ1-6; TRBD1 matches at 10 bases. There are 16 residues in the CDR3. J lost 9 bases, V lost 5 bases, and 10 bases had no gene match. Per the germline V gene, CDR1 is SNHLY and CDR2 is FYNNEI. The CDR3 nucleotides are TGTGCCAGCAGTCAGAAGACAGGGGGCGAGGGTTCACCCCTCCACTTT. It encodes CASSQKTGGEGSPLHF. The whole variable domain, filled in from reference TRBV2 and TRBJ1-6, reads EPEVTQTPSHQVTQMGQEVILRCVPISNHLYFYWYRQILGQKVEFLVSFYNNEISEKSEIFDDQFSVERPDGSNFTLKIRSTKLEDSAMYFCASSQKTGGEGSPLHFGNGTRLTVT.

The chain uses TRBV6-2 or TRBV6-3 and TRBJ2-3; 9 bases line up with TRBD1. The CDR3 contains 15 residues. Germline loops: CDR1 MNHEY, CDR2 SVGEGT. J gave up 3 bases and V 5 bases, and 6 bases lay outside the gene matches. The CDR3 region is CASSTYRGRTDTQYF. The DNA for the CDR3 is TGTGCCAGCAGTACATACAGGGGGCGAACAGATACGCAGTATTTT.

The chain carries TRBV7-2 and TRBJ2-1, with TRBD2 matching 8 bases. The CDR3 is 15 amino acids. From germline, CDR1 is SGHTA and CDR2 FQGNSA. The ends lost 5 bases at V and 7 bases at J; junction bases unmatched: 10. CDR3 DNA: TGTGCCAGCAGCCTACGGACTAGCTCGCCGAATGAGCAGTTCTTC. Its protein is CASSLRTSSPNEQFF.

The gene calls are TRBV7-2 and TRBJ1-5, with a weak D call TRBD1 (5 bases). This CDR3 spans 15 amino acids. Trimming stripped 1 base from V and 4 bases from J, with 11 bases between. Germline values: CDR1 SGHTA, CDR2 FQGNSA. The CDR3 coding sequence is TGTGCCAGCAGCTTAGGCTGGCAGGGTAATCAGCCCCAGCATTTT. Translated, it gives CASSLGWQGNQPQHF.

This rearrangement joins TRBV10-3 to TRBJ1-3; TRBD1 matches at 8 bases. The CDR3 extends over 11 amino acids. CDR1 ENHRY and CDR2 SYGVKD come from the germline V gene. CDR3 in DNA: TGTGCGACAGGGGCGGGAAACACCATATATTTT. Protein: CATGAGNTIYF.

V and J are TRBV6-4 and TRBJ2-3; 9 nucleotides agree with TRBD2. The trim removed 3 bases at V and 3 bases at J, leaving 7 bases unmatched. The length of the CDR3 is 16 residues. In germline, CDR1 is MRHNA, CDR2 SNTAGT. CDR3 region: CASSEVAGGTTDTQYF. The CDR3, as DNA: TGTGCCAGCAGTGAAGTGGCGGGAGGGACTACAGATACGCAGTATTTT.

The J gene is TRBJ1-1, the V gene TRBV2; a weak D match, TRBD1 (5 bases). This CDR3 has 14 amino acids. Germline V gene data show CDR1 as SNHLY and CDR2 as FYNNEI. V was trimmed by 2 bases and J by 6 bases, leaving 13 bases between them. This CDR3 is CASSEFGSRAEAFF. CDR3 coding DNA: TGTGCCAGCAGTGAATTTGGCAGCAGGGCTGAAGCTTTCTTT.